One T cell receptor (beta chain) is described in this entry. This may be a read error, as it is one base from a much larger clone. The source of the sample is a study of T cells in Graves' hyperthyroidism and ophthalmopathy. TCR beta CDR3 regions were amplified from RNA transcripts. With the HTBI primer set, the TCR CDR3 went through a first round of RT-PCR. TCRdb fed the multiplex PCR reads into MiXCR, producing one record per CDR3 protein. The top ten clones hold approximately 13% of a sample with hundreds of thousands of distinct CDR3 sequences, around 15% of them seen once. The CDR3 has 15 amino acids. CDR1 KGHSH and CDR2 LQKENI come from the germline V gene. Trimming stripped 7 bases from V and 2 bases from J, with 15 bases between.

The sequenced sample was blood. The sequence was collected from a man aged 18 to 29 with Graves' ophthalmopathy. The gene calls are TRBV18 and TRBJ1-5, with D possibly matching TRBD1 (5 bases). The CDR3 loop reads CASYPGGGRNQPQHF. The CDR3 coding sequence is TGTGCCAGCTACCCGGGGGGTGGCCGCAATCAGCCCCAGCATTTT.